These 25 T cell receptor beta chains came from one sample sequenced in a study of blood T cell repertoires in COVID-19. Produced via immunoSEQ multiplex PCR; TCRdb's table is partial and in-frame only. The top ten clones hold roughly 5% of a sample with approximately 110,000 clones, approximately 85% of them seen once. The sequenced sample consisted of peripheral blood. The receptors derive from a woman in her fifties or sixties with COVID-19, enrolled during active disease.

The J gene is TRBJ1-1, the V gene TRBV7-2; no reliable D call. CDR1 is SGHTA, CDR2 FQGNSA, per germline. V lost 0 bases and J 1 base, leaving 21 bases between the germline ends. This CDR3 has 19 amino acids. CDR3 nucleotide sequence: TGTGCCAGCAGCTTAGCGGGTCTGATCAGTGACGGGAAGAACACTGAAGCTTTCTTT. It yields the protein CASSLAGLISDGKNTEAFF.

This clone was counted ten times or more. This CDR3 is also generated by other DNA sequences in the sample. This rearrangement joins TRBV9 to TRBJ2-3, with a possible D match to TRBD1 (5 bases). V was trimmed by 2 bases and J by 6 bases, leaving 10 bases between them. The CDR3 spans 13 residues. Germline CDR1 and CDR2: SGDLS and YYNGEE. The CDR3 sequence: CASSVGLADTQYF. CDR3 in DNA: TGTGCCAGCAGCGTGGGGCTCGCCGATACGCAGTATTTT.

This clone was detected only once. CDR3 sequence reads: CASSDTGQGFNSPLHF. CDR3 DNA: TGTGCCAGCAGCGACACGGGACAGGGCTTTAATTCACCCCTCCACTTT. This rearrangement joins TRBV9 to TRBJ1-6; 9 nucleotides match TRBD1. Germline V lookup: CDR1 SGDLS, CDR2 YYNGEE. J was trimmed by 6 bases and V by 3 bases; bases with no gene match: 7. The CDR3 loop spans 16 amino acids.

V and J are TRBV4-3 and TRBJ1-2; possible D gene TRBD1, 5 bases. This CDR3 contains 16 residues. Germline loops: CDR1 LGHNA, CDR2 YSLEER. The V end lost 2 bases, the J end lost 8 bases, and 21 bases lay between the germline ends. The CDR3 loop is CASSQRRGTESGGYTF. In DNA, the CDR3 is TGCGCCAGCAGCCAAAGGCGGGGGACCGAATCGGGCGGCTACACCTTC.

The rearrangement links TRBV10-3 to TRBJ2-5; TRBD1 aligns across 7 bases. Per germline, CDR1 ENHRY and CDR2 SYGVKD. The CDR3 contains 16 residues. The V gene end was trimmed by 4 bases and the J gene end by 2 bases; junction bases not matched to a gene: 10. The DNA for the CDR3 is TGTGCCATCAGTGGGGGCCCCCCGACAGGGCAAGAGACCCAGTACTTC. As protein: CAISGGPPTGQETQYF.

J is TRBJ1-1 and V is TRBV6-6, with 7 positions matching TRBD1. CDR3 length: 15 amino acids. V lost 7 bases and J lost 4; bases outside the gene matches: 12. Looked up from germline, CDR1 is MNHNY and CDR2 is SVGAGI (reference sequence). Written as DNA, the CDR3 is TGTGCCAGCAATGACAGGGCCGGGGGGGGCACTGAAGCTTTCTTT. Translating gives CASNDRAGGGTEAFF.

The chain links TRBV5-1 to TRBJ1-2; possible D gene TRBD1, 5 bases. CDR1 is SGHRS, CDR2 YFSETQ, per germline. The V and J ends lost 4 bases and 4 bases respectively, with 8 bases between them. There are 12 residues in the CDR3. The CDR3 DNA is TGCGCCAGCAGCAGGGGCGGCTATGGCTACACCTTC. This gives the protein CASSRGGYGYTF.

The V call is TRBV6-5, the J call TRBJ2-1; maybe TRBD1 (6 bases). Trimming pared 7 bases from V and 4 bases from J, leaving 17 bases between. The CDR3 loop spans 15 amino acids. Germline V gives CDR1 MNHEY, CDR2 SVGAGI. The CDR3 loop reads CASTPGRGTYNEQFF. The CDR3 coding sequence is TGTGCCAGCACCCCCGGCAGGGGTACGTACAATGAGCAGTTCTTC.

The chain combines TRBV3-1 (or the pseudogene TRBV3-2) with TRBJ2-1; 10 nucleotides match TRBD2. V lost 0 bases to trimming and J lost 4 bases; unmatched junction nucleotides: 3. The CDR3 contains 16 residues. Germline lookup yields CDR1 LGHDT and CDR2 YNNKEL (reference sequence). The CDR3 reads CASSQDSSGGYNEQFF. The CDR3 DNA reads TGTGCCAGCAGCCAAGATTCTAGCGGGGGTTACAATGAGCAGTTCTTC.

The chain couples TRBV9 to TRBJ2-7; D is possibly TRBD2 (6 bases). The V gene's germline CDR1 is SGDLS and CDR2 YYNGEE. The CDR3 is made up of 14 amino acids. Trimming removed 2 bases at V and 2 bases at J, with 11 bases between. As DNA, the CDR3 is TGTGCCAGCAGCGTGGGGGGACCAACCTACGAGCAGTACTTC. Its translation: CASSVGGPTYEQYF.

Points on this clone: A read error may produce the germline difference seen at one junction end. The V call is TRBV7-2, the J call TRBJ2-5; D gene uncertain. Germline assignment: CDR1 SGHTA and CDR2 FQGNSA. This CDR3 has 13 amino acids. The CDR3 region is CASSSIVQATQYF. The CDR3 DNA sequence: TGTGCCAGCAGCTCGATCGTGCAAGCGACCCAGTACTTC.

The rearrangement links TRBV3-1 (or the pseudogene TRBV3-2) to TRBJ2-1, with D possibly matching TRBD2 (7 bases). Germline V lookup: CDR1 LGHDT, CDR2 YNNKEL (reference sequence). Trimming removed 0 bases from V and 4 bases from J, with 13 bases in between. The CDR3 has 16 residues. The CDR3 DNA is TGTGCCAGCAGCCAAGATTATGAGGGGGGGTACAATGAGCAGTTCTTC. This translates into CASSQDYEGGYNEQFF.

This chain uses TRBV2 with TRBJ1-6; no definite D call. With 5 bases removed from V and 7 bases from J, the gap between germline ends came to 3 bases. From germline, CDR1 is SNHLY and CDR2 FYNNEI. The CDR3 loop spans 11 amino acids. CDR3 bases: TGTGCCAGCAGTCTGAATTCACCCCTCCACTTT. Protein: CASSLNSPLHF.

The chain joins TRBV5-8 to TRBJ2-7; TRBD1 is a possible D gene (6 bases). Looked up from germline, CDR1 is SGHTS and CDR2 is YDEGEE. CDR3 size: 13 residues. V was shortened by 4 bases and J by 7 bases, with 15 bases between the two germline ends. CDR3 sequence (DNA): TGTGCCAGCAGCCCCTCTTTCAGGGGAGAGCAGTACTTC. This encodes CASSPSFRGEQYF.

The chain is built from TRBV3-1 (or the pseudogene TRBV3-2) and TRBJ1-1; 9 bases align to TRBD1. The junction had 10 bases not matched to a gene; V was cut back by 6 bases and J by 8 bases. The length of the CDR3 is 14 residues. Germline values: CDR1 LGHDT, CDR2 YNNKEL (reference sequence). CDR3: CASSRQGGDLEAFF. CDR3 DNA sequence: TGTGCCAGCAGTAGACAGGGGGGGGATCTGGAAGCTTTCTTT.

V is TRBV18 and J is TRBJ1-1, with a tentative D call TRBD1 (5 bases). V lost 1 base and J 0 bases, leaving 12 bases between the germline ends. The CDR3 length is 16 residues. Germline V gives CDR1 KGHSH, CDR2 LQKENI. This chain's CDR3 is CASSPLAGHMNTEAFF. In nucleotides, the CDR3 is TGTGCCAGCTCACCACTAGCAGGACACATGAACACTGAAGCTTTCTTT.

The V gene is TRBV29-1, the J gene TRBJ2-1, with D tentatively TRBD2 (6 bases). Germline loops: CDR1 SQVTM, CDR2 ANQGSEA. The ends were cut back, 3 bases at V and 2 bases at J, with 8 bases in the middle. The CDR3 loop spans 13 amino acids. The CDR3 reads CSVEEGTYNEQFF. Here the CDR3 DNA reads TGCAGCGTTGAGGAGGGGACCTACAATGAGCAGTTCTTC.

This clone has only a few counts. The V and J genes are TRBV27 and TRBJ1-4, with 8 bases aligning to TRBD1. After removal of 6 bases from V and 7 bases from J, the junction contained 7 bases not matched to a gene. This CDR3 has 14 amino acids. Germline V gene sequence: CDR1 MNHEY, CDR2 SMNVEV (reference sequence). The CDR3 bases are TGTGCCAGCAGCCCCGACAGGGGAGCTGAAAAACTGTTTTTT. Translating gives CASSPDRGAEKLFF. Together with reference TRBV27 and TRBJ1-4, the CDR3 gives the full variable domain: EAQVTQNPRYLITVTGKKLTVTCSQNMNHEYMSWYRQDPGLGLRQIYYSMNVEVTDKGDVPEGYKVSRKEKRNFPLILESPSPNQTSLYFCASSPDRGAEKLFFGSGTQLSVL.

CDR3 region: CASSPWTGSDQETQYF. The CDR3 nucleotides read TGTGCCAGCAGCCCTTGGACAGGTTCTGACCAAGAGACCCAGTACTTC. V is TRBV14 and J is TRBJ2-5; 7 positions match TRBD1. V gave up 4 bases and J gave up 0 bases; unmatched junction bases: 8. The V gene's germline CDR1 is SGHDN and CDR2 FVKESK. The CDR3 loop spans 16 amino acids.

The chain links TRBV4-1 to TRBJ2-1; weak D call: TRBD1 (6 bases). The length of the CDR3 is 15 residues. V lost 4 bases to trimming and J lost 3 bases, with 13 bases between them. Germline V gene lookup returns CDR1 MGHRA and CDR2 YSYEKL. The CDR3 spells CASSPAETGYNEQFF. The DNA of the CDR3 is TGCGCCAGCAGCCCTGCCGAGACAGGCTACAATGAGCAGTTCTTC.

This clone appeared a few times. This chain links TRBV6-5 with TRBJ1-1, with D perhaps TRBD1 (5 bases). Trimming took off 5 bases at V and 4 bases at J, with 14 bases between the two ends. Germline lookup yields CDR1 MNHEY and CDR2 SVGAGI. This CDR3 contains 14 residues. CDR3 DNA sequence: TGTGCCAGCAGTCCGCAGGGTTGGGGCACTGAAGCTTTCTTT. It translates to CASSPQGWGTEAFF.

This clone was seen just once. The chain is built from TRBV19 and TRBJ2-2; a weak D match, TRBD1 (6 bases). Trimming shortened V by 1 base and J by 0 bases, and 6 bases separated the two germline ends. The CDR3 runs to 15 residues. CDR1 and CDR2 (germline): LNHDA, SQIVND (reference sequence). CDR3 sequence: CASSIGTANTGELFF. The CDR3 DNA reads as TGTGCCAGTAGTATAGGGACAGCGAACACCGGGGAGCTGTTTTTT.

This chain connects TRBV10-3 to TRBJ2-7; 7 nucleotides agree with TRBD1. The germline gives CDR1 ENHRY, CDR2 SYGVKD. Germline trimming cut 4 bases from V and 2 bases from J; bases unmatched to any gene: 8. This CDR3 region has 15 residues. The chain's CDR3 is CAISGRQGKAYEQYF. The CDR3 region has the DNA TGTGCCATCAGTGGAAGACAGGGAAAAGCCTACGAGCAGTACTTC.

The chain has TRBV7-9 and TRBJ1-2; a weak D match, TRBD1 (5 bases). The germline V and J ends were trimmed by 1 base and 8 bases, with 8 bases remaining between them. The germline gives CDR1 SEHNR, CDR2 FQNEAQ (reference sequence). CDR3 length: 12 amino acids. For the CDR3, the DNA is TGTGCCAGCAGCTTAGACAGGCACGGCTACACCTTC. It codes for CASSLDRHGYTF.

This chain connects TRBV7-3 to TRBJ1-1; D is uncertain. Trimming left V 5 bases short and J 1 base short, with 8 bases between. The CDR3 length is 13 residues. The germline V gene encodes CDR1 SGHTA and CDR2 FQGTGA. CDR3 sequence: CASSPTANTEAFF. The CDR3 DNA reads TGTGCCAGCAGCCCGACTGCGAACACTGAAGCTTTCTTT. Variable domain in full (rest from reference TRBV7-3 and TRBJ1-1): GAGVSQTPSNKVTEKGKYVELRCDPISGHTALYWYRQSLGQGPEFLIYFQGTGAADDSGLPNDRFFAVRPEGSVSTLKIQRTERGDSAVYLCASSPTANTEAFFGQGTRLTVV.